This T cell receptor beta chain was documented in a study of cytomegalovirus exposure and HLA in healthy donors (dated by TCRdb to about 2017). Some background on the complete study: In an earlier analysis of under 750 of the donors, 276 Gb of sequence data and approximately 120 million unique TCR beta sequences from approximately 180 million T cells were reported. A later genetic analysis took genome-wide SNP genotypes for about three fifths of the 666 donors and used that subset as a discovery cohort. Of the 300 to 400 genotyped donors, about 80% fell in the genetic ancestry cluster associated with self-reported Caucasian donors. HLA typing included class I and class II loci at four-digit resolution. Along with the approximately 650-subject first cohort, a separate validation cohort of over 90 different subjects was used. Typing coverage varied by locus: roughly 629-640 donors for A, B, C, DRB1 and DQB1; around 560 for DQA1; some 610 for DPA1; 450 to 480 for DPB1. Four or five DR-DQ haplotypes were handled as single units for association and clustering, since linkage in the cohort was strong. In the later analysis, no new phenotypic data were used to find candidate immune exposures; instead, reliance was placed on TCR beta sequences and their occurrence across donors. Alongside the repertoire data, information on donor age, sex, ethnicity and CMV serostatus was compiled. An earlier analysis of around 580 of the donors used high-throughput TCR beta sequencing to judge whether each TCR beta V gene segment behaved as functional or pseudogenic. Among about 370 genotyped donors of the cohort, an average of approximately 220,000 unique TCR beta nucleotide sequences was sequenced per donor, of which about 18% were non-productive. In a later analysis, previously published TCR beta repertoires from 550 to 750 donors were re-analyzed and high-resolution HLA genotyping was added so that TCR occurrence patterns could be studied. All discovery cohort repertoires had been generated using a single sequencing platform. The aim of the study was to test whether cataloging public T cell receptors could identify signatures of past pathogen exposure. An early release that covered more than 550 HLA-typed donors contained approximately 300 gigabases of sequencing data and 80 million or so unique TCR sequences. High-throughput TCR immunosequencing, statistical association of individual TCRs with disease status, and machine learning were combined to predict cytomegalovirus infection status. The study profiled the T cell repertoires of hundreds of subjects by immunosequencing and related them to cytomegalovirus serostatus. Broad study findings and their caveats: A later genetic analysis reported fewer N-insertions in productive TCRs among donors in an Asian-associated ancestry cluster than the approximately 700-donor mean. Because the 87-base-pair reads could not distinguish some IMGT-functional V segments, including TRBV6-2 and TRBV6-3, those segments were excluded. Sequencing depth was assumed to be roughly uniform across donors in the presence/absence analyses, though that assumption may not hold. A later analysis found that most CMV-associated TCR beta chains appeared HLA-restricted, with HLA associations seemingly driven largely by CMV exposure. A further reported finding was that TCR beta sequences accurately predicted the HLA-A and HLA-B alleles for most subjects in the first cohort. The authors suggested that the approach could potentially be generalized to other disease states and immunological phenotypes. Correlated functional status among segregating V segments might be attributable to linkage disequilibrium, but an unknown experimental factor could not be ruled out. An association between a missense DCLRE1C variant and V-gene and J-gene trimming of TCR beta chains was found in a later genetic analysis and replicated in an independent cohort. According to a later analysis, parvovirus B19, influenza, CMV and Epstein-Barr virus appeared linked to several top co-occurrence clusters. In vitro tests confirmed that three of the cytomegalovirus-associated TCR beta chains recognize cytomegalovirus antigens. When HLA alleles, especially DR and DQ, strongly co-occurred, TCR associations were difficult to assign to individual alleles. In a later analysis, the rate of TCR association differed among HLA loci, with DRB1 alleles having the most associated TCRs and HLA-C alleles having the fewest. Because HLA typing was unavailable for some donors at each locus, only the typed subset was used in association tests. Because counts were too low, seventeen rarely observed V segments, including chromosome 9 orphons, were excluded from the earlier analysis of 587 of the donors. A group of highly shared sequence variants was considered likely to be a technical artifact of the sequencing pipeline. A later analysis associated roughly 17,000 TCR beta sequences with specific HLA alleles at a false discovery rate of 0.05. An earlier analysis of approximately 600 of the donors showed that most TCR beta V segments appeared in productive rearrangements either about 90% or about 30% of the time, which broadly matched IMGT annotations. In a later analysis, HLA-associated TCR beta chains were found to be more clonally expanded and to have lower generation probabilities than equally common non-associated chains. Most TCR sequences were seen in very few donors, while some public TCRs were found in many individuals. The study gave a list of around 170 TCR beta chains associated with cytomegalovirus. This cohort had only TCR beta chains sequenced, and the lack of alpha or paired-chain data limited which features could be detected. CMV serostatus was the only immune exposure information available for the cohort. In both the original and validation cohorts, the classifier was reported to diagnose cytomegalovirus status with high specificity and sensitivity.

The library was obtained by the immunoSEQ multiplex PCR assay. A mixture of 60 forward primers for TCR Vbeta segments and 13 reverse primers for TCR Jbeta segments was used in the multiplex PCR. The CDR3 region of rearranged TCR beta genes was amplified from genomic DNA with a multiplex PCR assay. The amplified TCR beta libraries were sequenced on the Illumina HiSeq System as 87-base-pair reads. Per the original workflow: A later analysis counted 65 million to 90 million unique TCR beta chains across the 550 to 700 repertoires, and roughly 9.9 million of these chains were shared by at least two donors. Raw reads were error-corrected and collapsed into unique sequences by a nearest-neighbor algorithm in which closely related sequences were merged to remove PCR and sequencing errors. Alignment of CDR3 sequences to IMGT reference sequences was used to assign V, D and J gene segments. For a sequence to be retained, a match of at least six nucleotides to both a V gene segment and a J gene segment was required. Rearrangements were called productive when the CDR3 lacked stop codons and stayed in frame with V and J; all others were non-productive. CDR3 was defined according to IMGT convention as the region running from the second conserved V-encoded cysteine to the conserved J-encoded phenylalanine. The earlier analysis of 500 to 600 of the donors excluded sequences that lacked an unambiguous match to a single V gene segment. An earlier analysis of almost 600 of the donors classified V segments as functional when productive rearrangements were above 56.7% and as segregating when the standard deviation between donors was above 5%. A statistical classification framework was developed to diagnose cytomegalovirus status using the catalog of TCR beta chain sequences. In a later analysis, V and J genes were assigned by comparing TCR nucleotide sequences against IMGT/GENE-DB human TR gene sequences. A later analysis assigned CDR3 sequences and most-parsimonious VDJ recombination scenarios with the TCRdist pipeline. In a later analysis, every TCR beta chain was defined by the combination of its CDR3 amino acid sequence and its V-gene family, and reads without a unique V-gene family were dropped. In a later analysis, fewer than 650 highly shared, low-generation-probability nucleotide sequences were removed to address suspected cross-contamination and a sequencing artifact. In a later analysis, a clonal expansion index was calculated for each public chain from normalized within-repertoire ranks of inferred template counts. In a later analysis, generation probabilities were computed with a VDJ recombination model fitted to out-of-frame rearrangements, and the resulting probabilities were checked against IGoR. In a later analysis, hypergeometric tests were used to score TCR-TCR, TCR-HLA and TCR-CMV co-occurrence, with a repertoire-size bias correction applied to TCR pairs. A later analysis estimated false discovery rates by permuting HLA or CMV assignments 20 times. A later analysis grouped co-occurring TCRs with DBSCAN, adding TCRdist sequence similarity when clustering within HLA-allele-positive subsets. For co-occurrence clustering, repertoires with fewer than 30,000 or more than 120,000 public chains were excluded, along with five repertoires with anomalous nucleotide sharing. TCRdb obtained this table from immuneACCESS and retained in-frame rearrangements with V and J assigned. These tables miss some clones; where compared with another copy, unresolved V genes account for less than half of the shortfall, and the remainder is unexplained. The V and J calls and clone size are taken from that table; D and trimming were inferred from the DNA. The sample yields 150,000 or so clones; around 80% were counted once. The ten largest make up approximately 1% of the sample.

CDR1 and CDR2 are read off the germline V gene as SNHLY and FYNNEI. Reading from cysteine to phenylalanine, the CDR3 counts 17 amino acids. The read is trimmed to its CDR3 DNA, 51 bases read in frame from base 1. Here V drops 5 bases and J drops 2 bases, and the junction holds 9 bases not matched to any gene. The cohort was made up of roughly 670 healthy bone marrow donors. Cohort members were all nominally healthy when sampled, although unrecorded immune exposures were likely present. The donor tested CMV seronegative and was one of the 352 seronegative cohort members. A peripheral blood sample was collected from each donor, and TCR beta sequencing was performed on peripheral blood mononuclear cells. Genomic DNA extraction from the blood cell samples was performed with the Qiagen DNeasy Blood Extraction Kit. This clone was picked up a small number of times. No antigen is known for it. No base quality values were provided; no much bigger clone lies one nucleotide off.

The sequence joins TRBV2 to TRBJ2-6, with TRBD2 identical over 7 junction bases. The source of this sequence is a woman aged 40 to 50 in good health and CMV-seronegative. Sample: PBMCs. CDR3 protein: CASSPPGGGPGANVLTF. The base sequence is TGTGCCAGCAGTCCCCCCGGGGGAGGGCCTGGGGCCAACGTCCTGACTTTC.